These 30 T cell receptor beta chains came from one sample sequenced in a study of identical twins. TCRdb redid the calling of the 5' RACE reads with MiXCR, one entry per CDR3 protein. The sample holds 700,000 or so distinct CDR3 sequences, over 8.5% seen once. These same data were also listed under a study on yellow fever vaccine responses in identical twins.

Sequencing was done on a sample of PBMCs. These receptors originate from a woman aged 18 to 35 in good health.

Of note for this clonotype: The junction shows a germline mismatch at one end, possibly a read error. The rearrangement joins TRBV11-2 to TRBJ1-1, with TRBD1 as a possible D gene (5 bases). Germline V gene sequence: CDR1 SGHAT, CDR2 FQNNGV. This CDR3 region has 14 residues. The CDR3 DNA sequence: TGTGCCAGCAGCTTAGTTCGGGGGAACAGTGAAGCTTTCTTT. It is translated as CASSLVRGNSEAFF.

The table lists this clonotype with many counts. This chain joins TRBV29-1 and TRBJ2-7, with TRBD2 matching over 7 bases. The junction had 7 bases not matched to a gene; V was cut back by 2 bases and J by 0 bases. In germline, CDR1 is SQVTM, CDR2 ANQGSEA. CDR3 length: 15 residues. The CDR3 region is CSVETGGSSSYEQYF. The CDR3 DNA reads TGCAGCGTTGAAACGGGGGGTTCAAGCTCCTACGAGCAGTACTTC.

The chain couples TRBV20-1 to TRBJ2-7, with TRBD2 as a possible D gene (7 bases). Germline CDR1 is DFQATT and CDR2 is SNEGSKA (reference sequence). With 2 bases removed from V and 2 bases from J, the gap between germline ends came to 22 bases. The CDR3 loop spans 17 amino acids. This CDR3 is CSARPYPGGVRAYEQYF. The CDR3 DNA follows: TGCAGTGCTAGACCCTATCCGGGGGGCGTAAGGGCCTACGAGCAGTACTTC.

In this sample, this clonotype turned up many times. The genes are TRBV3-1 and TRBJ1-5; a possible D gene is TRBD1 (6 bases). This CDR3 comprises 15 residues. The germline CDR1 and CDR2 sequences are LGHDT and YNNKEL (reference sequence). Trimming shortened V by 3 bases and J by 3 bases, and 12 bases separated the two germline ends. The CDR3 bases are TGTGCCAGCAGCCAGGGGGGCCGCGTCAATCAGCCCCAGCATTTT. It translates to CASSQGGRVNQPQHF.

J is TRBJ2-5 and V is TRBV6-1; D might be TRBD1 or TRBD2, each matching 5 bases. Germline CDR1 MNHNS, CDR2 SASEGT. Deletions cut 6 bases from V and 5 bases from J, with 22 bases between. This CDR3 region has 16 residues. Written as DNA, the CDR3 is TGTGCCAGCAGCCTAACGGCCCCGGGACCGTCGGAGACCCAGTACTTC. It encodes CASSLTAPGPSETQYF.

This clonotype was seen a handful of times. The rearrangement joins TRBV29-1 to TRBJ2-2; 9 bases align to TRBD1. V lost 7 bases, J lost 2 bases, and 11 bases stayed unmatched. CDR3 length: 16 residues. CDR1 is SQVTM, CDR2 ANQGSEA, per germline. CDR3 amino acids: CSAPRLGQGNTGELFF. The CDR3 nucleotides are TGCAGCGCTCCTCGGCTGGGACAGGGAAACACCGGGGAGCTGTTTTTT.

This clonotype was counted only a few times. The gene calls are TRBV6-1 and TRBJ2-2; TRBD2 might be the D (6 bases). Germline CDR1 reads MNHNS; CDR2 reads SASEGT. Trimming took 6 bases from V and 7 from J, leaving 15 bases between them. This CDR3 has 14 residues. CDR3 nucleotides: TGTGCCAGCAGCGACGGGACTTACAGCGGGGAGCTGTTTTTT. This encodes CASSDGTYSGELFF.

The chain employs TRBV19 and TRBJ2-3; D tentatively reads TRBD1 or TRBD2 (5 bases each). Germline CDR1 reads LNHDA; CDR2 reads SQIVND (reference sequence). This CDR3 region has 12 residues. Trimming cost V 8 bases and J 6 bases, with 12 bases left between them. The CDR3 coding sequence is TGTGCCAGTGGGGGTCGCGTTGATACGCAGTATTTT. This gives the protein CASGGRVDTQYF.

This clonotype was counted many times. The chain combines TRBV7-2 with TRBJ2-4; possibly TRBD1 for D (5 bases). V lost 1 base and J lost 2, with 9 bases in between. The CDR3 runs to 15 residues. Germline CDR1 reads SGHTA; CDR2 reads FQGNSA. The CDR3 DNA reads as TGTGCCAGCAGCTTAGTCGGACAAACCAAAAACATTCAGTACTTC. Translating gives CASSLVGQTKNIQYF.

This clonotype was seen only a few times. The chain joins TRBV6-2 or TRBV6-3 to TRBJ2-3; D is possibly TRBD1 or TRBD2 (5 bases each). V was clipped by 2 bases and J by 6 bases, with 21 bases between them. The length of the CDR3 is 17 residues. The V gene's germline CDR1 is MNHEY and CDR2 SVGEGT. In DNA form, the CDR3 reads TGTGCCAGCAGTTACCCGGGGCTAGCCGACTCCTTGGATACGCAGTATTTT. Protein sequence: CASSYPGLADSLDTQYF.

This clonotype was detected many times. The chain links TRBV20-1 to TRBJ1-5; no definite D call. The germline V gene has CDR1 DFQATT and CDR2 SNEGSKA (reference sequence). V shed 6 bases and J shed 0 bases, with 12 bases lying between them. The CDR3 runs 14 residues. As DNA, the CDR3 is TGCAGTGCCCGGTCCATTTATAGCAATCAGCCCCAGCATTTT. Its translation is CSARSIYSNQPQHF.

This clonotype was counted a few times. The chain employs TRBV2 and TRBJ1-2; 11 bases align to TRBD1. Germline V CDR1 and CDR2: SNHLY, FYNNEI. This CDR3 has 15 amino acids. V dropped 6 bases and J dropped 6; count of bases not matched to a gene: 9. This CDR3 reads CASSQSGQGVDGYTF. DNA for the CDR3: TGTGCCAGCAGCCAATCGGGACAGGGGGTTGATGGCTACACCTTC.

The rearrangement links TRBV4-3 to TRBJ1-1, with D hard to call. Germline CDR1 reads LGHNA; CDR2 reads YSLEER. CDR3 size: 15 residues. V dropped 0 bases and J dropped 8 bases, with 16 bases sitting between them. CDR3 sequence: CASSQDLKANYEAFF. Here the CDR3 DNA reads TGCGCCAGCAGCCAAGATTTGAAGGCTAACTACGAAGCTTTCTTT.

This clonotype came up many times. J is TRBJ2-5 and V is TRBV20-1, with TRBD1 as a possible D gene (5 bases). The V gene lost 5 bases and the J gene lost 2 bases, with 12 bases spanning the gap. This CDR3 has 13 residues. Germline V gives CDR1 DFQATT, CDR2 SNEGSKA (reference sequence). The DNA of the CDR3 is TGCAGTGCTCCAGGGCCTAAGCAAGAGACCCAGTACTTC. Translating it yields CSAPGPKQETQYF.

This clonotype was found a few times. The CDR3 spells CASSFPASGLIQQFF. The DNA of the CDR3 is TGTGCCAGCAGCTTTCCGGCTAGCGGGCTTATTCAGCAGTTCTTC. The J gene is TRBJ2-1, the V gene TRBV7-9, with 8 bases identical to TRBD2. V lost 3 bases and J lost 11; bases outside the gene matches: 12. CDR1 is SEHNR, CDR2 FQNEAQ, per germline (reference sequence). CDR3 length equals 15 residues.

The CDR3 is CAISRLAGGTNTGELFF. The CDR3 DNA is TGTGCCATCAGCAGACTAGCGGGGGGGACTAACACCGGGGAGCTGTTTTTT. V gene TRBV10-3 combines with J gene TRBJ2-2; 14 nucleotides align to TRBD2. Germline V gene data show CDR1 as ENHRY and CDR2 as SYGVKD. Trimming took 6 bases from V and 2 from J; bases not matched to a gene: 5. CDR3 size: 17 residues.

This clonotype was counted a few times. The chain carries TRBV10-2 and TRBJ2-6, with TRBD2 matching over 14 bases. CDR3 length: 20 amino acids. The germline V gene encodes CDR1 WSHSY and CDR2 SAAADI. V lost 2 bases to trimming and J lost 2 bases; unmatched junction nucleotides: 8. This chain's CDR3 is CASSEPTPGLAGAGANVLTF. CDR3 bases: TGCGCCAGCAGTGAGCCCACCCCGGGACTAGCGGGAGCTGGGGCCAACGTCCTGACTTTC.

This sequence joins TRBV4-1 and TRBJ2-5; weak D call: TRBD1 (6 bases). V was trimmed by 3 bases and J by 10 bases, leaving 15 bases between them. Germline lookup yields CDR1 MGHRA and CDR2 YSYEKL. The CDR3 is made up of 13 amino acids. This CDR3 is CASSHAQGFDQYF. The CDR3 DNA reads TGCGCCAGCAGCCATGCACAGGGATTCGACCAGTACTTC.

The genes are TRBV20-1 and TRBJ2-2, with D perhaps TRBD1 (7 bases). Trimming took 0 bases from V and 2 from J, leaving 13 bases between them. Per the germline V gene, CDR1 is DFQATT and CDR2 is SNEGSKA (reference sequence). The CDR3 runs 16 residues. CDR3 in amino acids: CSARDPRGVNTGELFF. The CDR3 DNA reads TGCAGTGCTAGAGATCCCAGGGGGGTCAACACCGGGGAGCTGTTTTTT.

The rearrangement uses TRBV3-1 and TRBJ2-5; 10 positions agree with TRBD1. Germline V gene sequence: CDR1 LGHDT, CDR2 YNNKEL (reference sequence). The V segment lost 1 base and the J segment 5 bases; nucleotides outside the gene matches: 4. The CDR3 consists of 15 residues. The CDR3 nucleotides are TGTGCCAGCAGCCAAGCGACAGGGGGCGCGGAGACCCAGTACTTC. Translated: CASSQATGGAETQYF.

This clonotype has a count of ten or more. The chain carries TRBV6-6 and TRBJ2-5; D not resolved. The CDR3 is 12 amino acids. CDR1 is MNHNY and CDR2 is SVGAGI in the germline V gene (reference sequence). V was clipped by 2 bases and J by 5 bases, with 6 bases between them. This CDR3 reads CASSYPRETQYF. CDR3 DNA sequence: TGTGCCAGCAGTTACCCGCGGGAGACCCAGTACTTC.

The rearrangement uses TRBV6-1 and TRBJ2-2; TRBD1 matches at 7 bases. This CDR3 is 14 amino acids long. Per the germline V gene, CDR1 is MNHNS and CDR2 is SASEGT. V gave up 5 bases and J gave up 4 bases; unmatched junction bases: 4. CDR3 protein: CASSRGPGTGELFF. The CDR3 coding sequence is TGTGCCAGCAGTAGGGGGCCGGGCACCGGGGAGCTGTTTTTT.

This clonotype was observed many times. The rearrangement joins TRBV7-6 to TRBJ2-7; 10 positions agree with TRBD1. From germline, CDR1 is SGHVS and CDR2 FNYEAQ. The CDR3 consists of 14 residues. The J segment lost 4 bases and the V segment lost 5 bases, leaving 5 bases of the junction unmatched. CDR3 region: CASSPGTGEYEQYF. The CDR3 DNA sequence: TGTGCCAGCAGCCCCGGGACAGGGGAATACGAGCAGTACTTC.

CDR3 residues: CASSPAGLAGSYEQYF. The CDR3 DNA reads TGTGCCAGCAGCCCCGCCGGACTAGCGGGAAGTTACGAGCAGTACTTC. The J gene is TRBJ2-7, the V gene TRBV7-9; 12 positions agree with TRBD2. The length of the CDR3 is 16 residues. The ends lost 5 bases at V and 4 bases at J; junction bases unmatched: 9. From germline, CDR1 is SEHNR and CDR2 FQNEAQ (reference sequence).

This clonotype has just a few counts. The chain employs TRBV27 and TRBJ2-1; 8 bases match TRBD2. The germline gives CDR1 MNHEY, CDR2 SMNVEV (reference sequence). The CDR3 has 17 residues. V lost 3 bases, J lost 7 bases, and 14 bases stayed unmatched. The CDR3 is CASSFFSASSGRNEQFF. DNA of the CDR3: TGTGCCAGCAGTTTCTTCTCGGCTTCTAGCGGGCGGAATGAGCAGTTCTTC.

V and J are TRBV28 and TRBJ2-3, with D hard to call. The V gene's germline CDR1 is MDHEN and CDR2 SYDVKM. V lost 5 bases and J 5 bases, leaving 14 bases between the germline ends. The CDR3 covers 14 residues. The CDR3 region is CASSGWLHRDTQYF. CDR3 coding DNA: TGTGCCAGCAGTGGGTGGCTCCATCGAGATACGCAGTATTTT.

This clonotype was counted between two and nine times. This chain links TRBV6-5 with TRBJ1-5, with TRBD1 identical over 7 bases. V was clipped by 0 bases and J by 0 bases; unmatched bases: 8. Germline CDR1 MNHEY, CDR2 SVGAGI. The CDR3 has 18 residues. As DNA, the CDR3 is TGTGCCAGCAGTTACTCCACCGGGACAGAGTATAGCAATCAGCCCCAGCATTTT. Protein: CASSYSTGTEYSNQPQHF.

This clonotype showed up just a few times. The genes are TRBV7-8 and TRBJ1-5, with 7 bases identical to TRBD1. The germline CDR1 and CDR2 sequences are SGHVS and FQNEAQ. The CDR3 runs 17 residues. The trim removed 5 bases at V and 3 bases at J, leaving 13 bases unmatched. CDR3: CASSLGQVGRDNQPQHF. The CDR3, as DNA: TGTGCCAGCAGCCTTGGACAGGTTGGACGTGACAATCAGCCCCAGCATTTT.

The sample holds many counts of this clonotype. This sequence joins TRBV29-1 and TRBJ2-1, with D uncertain. Trimming removed 4 bases at V and 5 bases at J, with 3 bases between. The CDR3 spans 10 residues. CDR1 and CDR2 from the germline V gene are SQVTM and ANQGSEA. The CDR3 DNA follows: TGCAGCGTTGGAAACAATGAGCAGTTCTTC. It codes for CSVGNNEQFF.

This clonotype was found many times. The V gene is TRBV3-1, the J gene TRBJ2-5; unclear D gene. The germline V and J ends were trimmed by 0 bases and 5 bases, with 10 bases remaining between them. CDR1 and CDR2 (germline): LGHDT, YNNKEL (reference sequence). The CDR3 extends over 14 amino acids. DNA for the CDR3: TGTGCCAGCAGCCAAGATCCAGCCTGGGAGACCCAGTACTTC. Its protein is CASSQDPAWETQYF.